Listed below are T cell receptor beta chains from one sample, sequenced in a study of blood T cell repertoires in COVID-19. Some clones are missing from TCRdb's copy, which holds only in-frame ones; the method was immunoSEQ multiplex PCR. This table has 130,000 to 150,000 clones, 70% to 85% appearing once. The material sequenced was PBMCs or T cells enriched from blood (not recorded which). These receptors came from a man in his forties or fifties who had recovered from COVID-19. Each CDR3 is given with its conserved first and last residue. The D gene is left open where the match is weak. Where a row states a size, it is once, few, many or the class of an expanded clone; other rows omit it.

v_call	d_call	clone_size	j_call	cdr3_aa	cdr3_nt
TRBV27	NA	few	TRBJ1-6	CASRTGTLATVSPLHF	TGTGCCAGCAGGACAGGAACCTTAGCGACTGTTTCACCCCTCCACTTT
TRBV30	TRBD1	once	TRBJ2-2	CAWSVPGTGNTGELFF	TGTGCCTGGAGTGTACCCGGGACAGGGAACACCGGGGAGCTGTTTTTT
TRBV18	NA	few	TRBJ1-4	CASSPNTGINEKLFF	TGTGCCAGCTCACCCAACACAGGGATCAATGAAAAACTGTTTTTT
TRBV25-1	TRBD1	NA	TRBJ2-7	CASSAGPGGAYEQYF	TGTGCCAGCAGTGCCGGTCCAGGGGGAGCCTACGAGCAGTACTTC
TRBV28	NA	NA	TRBJ1-5	CAALTQGSSNQPQHF	TGTGCCGCCCTAACCCAGGGATCCAGCAATCAGCCCCAGCATTTT
TRBV2	NA	NA	TRBJ2-2	CASSQDIAGELFF	TGTGCCAGCAGCCAAGACATAGCCGGGGAGCTGTTTTTT
TRBV6-2/TRBV6-3	NA	NA	TRBJ2-2	CASSYSEARELFF	TGTGCCAGCAGTTACTCGGAGGCCAGGGAGCTGTTTTTT
TRBV11-2	NA	NA	TRBJ2-7	CASSRAYEQYF	TGTGCCAGCAGTCGGGCCTACGAGCAGTACTTC
TRBV6-5	TRBD1	NA	TRBJ2-7	CASSSDRVGEQYF	TGTGCCAGCAGTTCTGACAGGGTTGGCGAGCAGTACTTC
TRBV6-6	NA	NA	TRBJ1-2	CASSYLDSGYTF	TGTGCCAGCAGTTACTTGGACAGTGGCTACACCTTC
TRBV7-3	NA	NA	TRBJ1-2	CASSPRGFGGQATNYGYTF	TGTGCCAGCAGCCCCAGAGGTTTTGGAGGGCAGGCCACTAACTATGGCTACACCTTC
TRBV19	TRBD1	NA	TRBJ2-7	CASSPTGGAQIVTYEQYF	TGTGCCAGTAGCCCGACAGGGGGCGCGCAGATCGTCACCTACGAGCAGTACTTC
TRBV7-3	TRBD1	NA	TRBJ2-1	CASSPQGSSYNEQFF	TGTGCCAGCAGCCCACAGGGGTCTTCCTACAATGAGCAGTTCTTC
TRBV7-2	NA	NA	TRBJ2-7	CASSLGGHIRHEQYF	TGTGCCAGCAGCTTAGGGGGACACATCCGACACGAGCAGTACTTC
TRBV10-3	NA	NA	TRBJ2-5	CAIKRDLRETQYF	TGTGCCATCAAGAGGGACTTGAGGGAGACCCAGTACTTC
TRBV20-1	NA	few	TRBJ1-1	CSASTGRVSTEAFF	TGCAGTGCTAGTACAGGGAGGGTTTCCACTGAAGCTTTCTTT
TRBV29-1	TRBD1	NA	TRBJ1-2	CSVEGQGLYGYTF	TGCAGCGTGGAGGGACAGGGCCTCTATGGCTACACCTTC
TRBV7-9	TRBD2	NA	TRBJ2-5	CASSRAGGSGETQYF	TGTGCCAGCAGCAGAGCGGGGGGGTCTGGAGAGACCCAGTACTTC
TRBV2	TRBD2	NA	TRBJ2-7	CASRQTSGAGEQYF	TGTGCCAGCAGACAGACTAGCGGGGCAGGCGAGCAGTACTTC
TRBV4-3	NA	NA	TRBJ1-1	CASSQDSLSLEAFF	TGCGCCAGCAGCCAAGATTCTTTATCCCTTGAAGCTTTCTTT
TRBV28	TRBD1	NA	TRBJ1-2	CASSFGTGGGYGYTF	TGTGCCAGCAGTTTCGGGACAGGGGGCGGCTATGGCTACACCTTC
TRBV27	NA	NA	TRBJ2-7	CASSLSGGTGRIPYEQYF	TGTGCCAGCAGTTTATCGGGGGGGACAGGTCGAATTCCTTACGAGCAGTACTTC
TRBV5-1	NA	NA	TRBJ2-7	CASNGGFDEQYF	TGCGCCAGCAATGGAGGGTTCGACGAGCAGTACTTC
TRBV4-1	TRBD1	NA	TRBJ1-4	CASSQVRDRANEKLFF	TGCGCCAGCAGCCAAGTCCGGGACAGGGCTAATGAAAAACTGTTTTTT
TRBV12-5	TRBD1	few	TRBJ2-2	CASGLEGAAGELFF	TGTGCTAGTGGTTTGGAGGGGGCGGCCGGGGAGCTGTTTTTT
TRBV12-5	NA	NA	TRBJ1-5	CASGQTSGPQHF	TGTGCTAGTGGCCAAACCTCCGGGCCCCAGCATTTT
TRBV29-1	TRBD1	NA	TRBJ1-3	CSVLGQGVSGNTIYF	TGCAGCGTTCTCGGACAGGGCGTCTCTGGAAACACCATATATTTT
TRBV15	NA	once	TRBJ2-5	CATSRDTRQETQYF	TGTGCCACCAGCAGGGACACCCGGCAAGAGACCCAGTACTTC
TRBV5-4	TRBD2	NA	TRBJ2-5	CASSTGLAGEQETQYF	TGTGCCAGCAGCACCGGACTAGCGGGGGAGCAAGAGACCCAGTACTTC
TRBV4-3	TRBD2	once	TRBJ2-1	CASSKEGFAGGPYNEQFF	TGCGCCAGCAGCAAAGAGGGTTTCGCGGGGGGGCCCTACAATGAGCAGTTCTTC
TRBV9	TRBD2	NA	TRBJ2-5	CASSVGGLAETQYF	TGTGCCAGCAGCGTAGGGGGACTAGCGGAGACCCAGTACTTC
TRBV5-4	NA	NA	TRBJ1-3	CASSLFNGPGAGNTIYF	TGTGCCAGCAGCTTGTTTAACGGGCCAGGGGCTGGAAACACCATATATTTT
TRBV2	NA	NA	TRBJ1-2	CASSVGAREDGYTF	TGTGCCAGCAGTGTTGGTGCCAGGGAAGATGGCTACACCTTC
TRBV3-1/TRBV3-2	TRBD1	once	TRBJ2-7	CASSLQTRDRGGEQYF	TGTGCCAGCAGCCTACAAACGAGGGACAGGGGCGGCGAGCAGTACTTC
TRBV7-3	TRBD2	many	TRBJ2-2	CASSSTSAGELFF	TGTGCCAGCAGCTCCACTAGCGCTGGGGAGCTGTTTTTT
TRBV11-3	NA	NA	TRBJ2-1	CASSPAGSSYNEQFF	TGTGCCAGCAGCCCAGCAGGCAGCTCCTACAATGAGCAGTTCTTC
TRBV18	TRBD1	NA	TRBJ2-3	CASSPYRQGKDTDTQYF	TGTGCCAGCTCACCATACAGACAGGGGAAGGACACAGATACGCAGTATTTT
TRBV5-1	NA	once	TRBJ2-2	CASSRTTGNTGELFF	TGCGCCAGCAGCCGGACAACAGGGAACACCGGGGAGCTGTTTTTT
TRBV7-9	NA	NA	TRBJ1-4	CASSFWPSEEKLFF	TGTGCCAGCAGCTTTTGGCCAAGCGAAGAAAAACTGTTTTTT
TRBV19	NA	once	TRBJ1-1	CASSISRNTEAFF	TGTGCCAGTAGTATTTCCAGGAACACTGAAGCTTTCTTT
TRBV7-2	TRBD1	few	TRBJ2-1	CASSTAGTGTIREQFF	TGTGCCAGCAGCACCGCCGGGACAGGAACTATAAGGGAGCAGTTCTTC
TRBV12-3/TRBV12-4	NA	NA	TRBJ2-7	CASSSKYEQYF	TGTGCCAGCAGTTCCAAATACGAGCAGTACTTC